The rows below give T cell receptor beta chains drawn from one sample of a study of cytomegalovirus exposure and HLA in healthy donors. Sequenced by immunoSEQ multiplex PCR; TCRdb stores in-frame clones only, minus some. The table includes fewer than 120,000 clones, more than 70% detected once. Sequencing used PBMCs. These receptors came from a woman under 30 in good health and CMV-seronegative. The CDR3 runs from the conserved cysteine through the conserved F or W. The D gene is left open where the match is weak. Clone size is shown for a subset of rows, as once, few, many or a class of expanded clone.

>TRBV7-2|TRBD1|TRBJ2-7|NA
TGTGCCAGCAGCACAGGGGCGAGCTCCTACGAGCAGTACTTC
CASSTGASSYEQYF
>TRBV27|NA|TRBJ2-3|few
TGTGCCGGGGCTCGGGCTCCGACTGATACGCAGTATTTT
CAGARAPTDTQYF
>TRBV7-9|NA|TRBJ2-1|NA
TGTGCCAGCAGCGTTTCGGTGGAGCAGTTCTTC
CASSVSVEQFF
>TRBV7-2|TRBD2|TRBJ2-3|NA
TGTGCCAGCAGCTTAGTACTAGCGGGAGACCCTACAGATACGCAGTATTTT
CASSLVLAGDPTDTQYF
>TRBV5-8|NA|TRBJ2-1|NA
TGTGCCAGCAGCTTGGGGCAGGGCTACGGTGAGCAGTTCTTC
CASSLGQGYGEQFF
>TRBV30|NA|TRBJ2-7|NA
TGTGCCTGGAGTGTACAGGCCTCCTACGAGCAGTACTTC
CAWSVQASYEQYF
>TRBV30|NA|TRBJ1-4|NA
TGTGCCTGGACCCAGAACAGGCGACGTGAAAAACTGTTTTTT
CAWTQNRRREKLFF
>TRBV30|NA|TRBJ1-2|NA
TGTGCCGGCTCAAGTTGGAACTATGGCTACACCTTC
CAGSSWNYGYTF
>TRBV11-3|TRBD1|TRBJ2-1|NA
TGTGCCAGCAGCTTAAGGACAGGAATGTCGAATGAGCAGTTCTTC
CASSLRTGMSNEQFF
>TRBV2|TRBD1|TRBJ1-6|NA
TGTGCCAGCAGTGAGGGGGACAGGGGTCCGAATTCACCCCTCCACTTT
CASSEGDRGPNSPLHF
>TRBV30|NA|TRBJ1-3|NA
TGTGCCTGGACTTCAGGGGTTGGAAACACCATATATTTT
CAWTSGVGNTIYF
>TRBV7-3|NA|TRBJ1-1|NA
TGTGCCAGCAGCTTAGGCGGTGATGAAGCTTTCTTT
CASSLGGDEAFF
>TRBV27|TRBD2|TRBJ2-5|NA
TGTGCCAGCAGTTCCCTCGGGACTAGCGAGGAGACCCAGTACTTC
CASSSLGTSEETQYF
>TRBV28|NA|TRBJ1-2|once
TGTGCCAGCACCCCCCTAGGGACGGCCCAAGGGGGTACCTATGGCTACACCTTC
CASTPLGTAQGGTYGYTF
>TRBV4-3|TRBD2|TRBJ2-1|NA
TGCGCCAGCAGCCATCCGGCGGGACTAGCGGCCTACAATGAGCAGTTCTTC
CASSHPAGLAAYNEQFF
>TRBV18|NA|TRBJ2-7|once
TGTGCCAGCTCACCACGGGGGGTCGACGAGCAGTACTTC
CASSPRGVDEQYF
>TRBV28|TRBD2|TRBJ2-7|NA
TGTGCCAGCAGCCCCGGGACTAGCGGGACAACCCCCTACGAGCAGTACTTC
CASSPGTSGTTPYEQYF
>TRBV7-9|NA|TRBJ1-2|NA
TGTGCCAGCAGCCAAGGGCGGGGAAACTATGGCTACACCTTC
CASSQGRGNYGYTF
>TRBV7-9|NA|TRBJ2-3|NA
TGTGCCAGCAGCTTAGCGGGAGACCCAAGGGGGTGGTATACGCAGTATTTT
CASSLAGDPRGWYTQYF
>TRBV2|TRBD1|TRBJ1-5|few
TGTGCCAGCAGCGTACTAGGGACAGGCAATCAGCCCCAGCATTTT
CASSVLGTGNQPQHF
>TRBV30|NA|TRBJ1-1|few
TGTGCCTGGAGTCCCCCCAGGGAGAACACTGAAGCTTTCTTT
CAWSPPRENTEAFF
>TRBV27|TRBD1|TRBJ1-1|NA
TGTGCCAGCAGTTGGGCCGGGACAGGGAACACTGAAGCTTTCTTT
CASSWAGTGNTEAFF
>TRBV25-1|TRBD1|TRBJ1-1|NA
TGTGCCAGCAGTGAACAGGGGGCGAACACTGAAGCTTTCTTT
CASSEQGANTEAFF
>TRBV5-1|NA|TRBJ1-1|NA
TGCGCCAGCAGCGGGACAAATATGAACACTGAAGCTTTCTTT
CASSGTNMNTEAFF
>TRBV7-2|NA|TRBJ2-3|NA
TGTGCCAGCAGCTTAGCGGGGGGGCAGACAGATACGCAGTATTTT
CASSLAGGQTDTQYF
>TRBV28|NA|TRBJ1-2|NA
TGTGCCAGCACCCCCCGGGACATACGTAACTATGGCTACACCTTC
CASTPRDIRNYGYTF
>TRBV18|TRBD1|TRBJ1-2|NA
TGTGCCAGCTCCCTCAACGGACAGGATGGCTACACCTTC
CASSLNGQDGYTF
>TRBV29-1|TRBD1|TRBJ1-1|NA
TGCAGCGTTGTAGTGGCAGGGGGGAACACTGAAGCTTTCTTT
CSVVVAGGNTEAFF
>TRBV28|NA|TRBJ1-2|NA
TGTGCCAGCAGTTTTCGGGACTATGGCTACACCTTC
CASSFRDYGYTF
>TRBV10-1|TRBD1|TRBJ2-7|NA
TGCGCCAGCAGTCAAGGACAGGGTGGCGAGCAGTACTTC
CASSQGQGGEQYF
>TRBV7-2|NA|TRBJ2-1|NA
TGTGCCAGCAGCTTAGGGGGGGACTACAATGAGCAGTTCTTC
CASSLGGDYNEQFF
>TRBV10-2|NA|TRBJ1-6|NA
TGCGCCAGCAGGGTTGACAGAGTCTCCTATAATTCACCCCTCCACTTT
CASRVDRVSYNSPLHF
>TRBV6-4|TRBD1|TRBJ2-7|NA
TGTGCCAGCAGTGACTCCCCCGGGACAGGGGCCGACGAGCAGTACTTC
CASSDSPGTGADEQYF
>TRBV9|NA|TRBJ1-1|NA
TGTGCCAGCAGCCCCACAGGGATGAGCACTGAAGCTTTCTTT
CASSPTGMSTEAFF
>TRBV29-1|NA|TRBJ1-3|NA
TGCAGCGTACGGCCCCGGGGGGGAAACACCATATATTTT
CSVRPRGGNTIYF
>TRBV11-3|TRBD2|TRBJ2-3|NA
TGTGCCAGCAGCTTTCGGGGGGAGACAGATACGCAGTATTTT
CASSFRGETDTQYF
>TRBV28|NA|TRBJ2-7|NA
TGTGCCAGCAGTTCCCGTGAGAGCTACGAGCAGTACTTC
CASSSRESYEQYF
>TRBV7-8|NA|TRBJ1-4|NA
TGTGCCAGCTGCAGGGTGACTAATGAAAAACTGTTTTTT
CASCRVTNEKLFF